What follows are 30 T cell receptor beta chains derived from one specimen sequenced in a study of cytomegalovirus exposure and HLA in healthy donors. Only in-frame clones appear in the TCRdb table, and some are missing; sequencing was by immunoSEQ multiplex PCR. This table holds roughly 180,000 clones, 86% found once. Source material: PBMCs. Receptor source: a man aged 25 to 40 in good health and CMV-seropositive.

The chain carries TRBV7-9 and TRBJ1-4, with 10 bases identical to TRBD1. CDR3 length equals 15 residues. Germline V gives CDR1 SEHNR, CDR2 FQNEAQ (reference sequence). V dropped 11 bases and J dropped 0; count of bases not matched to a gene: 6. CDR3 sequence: CAGGTGDSTNEKLFF. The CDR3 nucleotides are TGTGCCGGCGGGACAGGGGATTCAACTAATGAAAAACTGTTTTTT.

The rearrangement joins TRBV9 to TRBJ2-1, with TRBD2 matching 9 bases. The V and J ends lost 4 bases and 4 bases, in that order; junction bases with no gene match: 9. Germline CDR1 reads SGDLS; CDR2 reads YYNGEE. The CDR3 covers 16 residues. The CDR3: CASSPGSGGSYNEQFF. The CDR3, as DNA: TGTGCCAGCAGCCCCGGGAGCGGGGGGTCTTACAATGAGCAGTTCTTC.

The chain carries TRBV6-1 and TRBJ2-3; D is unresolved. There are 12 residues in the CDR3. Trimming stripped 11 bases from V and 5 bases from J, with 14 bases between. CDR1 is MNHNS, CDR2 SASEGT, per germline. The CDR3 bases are TGTGCCCTCAGCAGTGATTTAGATACGCAGTATTTT. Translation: CALSSDLDTQYF.

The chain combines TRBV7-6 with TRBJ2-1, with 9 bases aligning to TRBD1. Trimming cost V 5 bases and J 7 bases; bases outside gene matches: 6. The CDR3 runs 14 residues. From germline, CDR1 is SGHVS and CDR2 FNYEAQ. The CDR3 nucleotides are TGTGCCAGCAGCCCTGGACAGGGGTGGAATGAGCAGTTCTTC. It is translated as CASSPGQGWNEQFF.

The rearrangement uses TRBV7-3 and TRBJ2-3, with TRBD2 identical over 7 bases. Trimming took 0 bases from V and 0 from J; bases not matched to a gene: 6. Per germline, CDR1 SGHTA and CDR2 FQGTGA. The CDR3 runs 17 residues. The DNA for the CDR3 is TGTGCCAGCAGCTTAACGAAACTAGCGACTAGCACAGATACGCAGTATTTT. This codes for CASSLTKLATSTDTQYF.

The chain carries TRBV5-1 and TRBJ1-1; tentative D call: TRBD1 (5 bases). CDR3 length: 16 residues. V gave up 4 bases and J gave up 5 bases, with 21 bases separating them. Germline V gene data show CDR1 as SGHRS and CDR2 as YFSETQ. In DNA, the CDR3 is TGCGCCAGCAGCCCCTTTCGGCTTGGAGAGGGGACTGAAGCTTTCTTT. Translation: CASSPFRLGEGTEAFF.

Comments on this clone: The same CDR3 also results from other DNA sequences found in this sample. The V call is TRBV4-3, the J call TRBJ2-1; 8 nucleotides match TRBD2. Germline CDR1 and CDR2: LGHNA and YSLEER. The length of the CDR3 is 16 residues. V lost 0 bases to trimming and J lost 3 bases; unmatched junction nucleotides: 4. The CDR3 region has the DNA TGCGCCAGCAGCCAAGATCGGGGGACTAGCTACAATGAGCAGTTCTTC. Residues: CASSQDRGTSYNEQFF.

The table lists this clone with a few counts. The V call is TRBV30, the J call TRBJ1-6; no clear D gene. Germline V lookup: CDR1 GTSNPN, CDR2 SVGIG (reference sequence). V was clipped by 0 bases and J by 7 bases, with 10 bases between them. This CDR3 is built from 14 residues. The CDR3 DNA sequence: TGTGCCTGGAGTGTGGAACGGAAAAATTCACCCCTCCACTTT. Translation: CAWSVERKNSPLHF. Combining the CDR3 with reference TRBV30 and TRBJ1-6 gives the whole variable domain SQTIHQWPATLVQPVGSPLSLECTVEGTSNPNLYWYRQAAGRGLQLLFYSVGIGQISSEVPQNLSASRPQDRQFILSSKKLLLSDSGFYLCAWSVERKNSPLHFGNGTRLTVT.

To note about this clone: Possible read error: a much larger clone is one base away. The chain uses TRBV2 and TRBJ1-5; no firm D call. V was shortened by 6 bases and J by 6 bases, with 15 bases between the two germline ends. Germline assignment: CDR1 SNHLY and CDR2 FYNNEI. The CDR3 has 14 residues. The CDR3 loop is CASSVIAAGQPQHF. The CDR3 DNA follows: TGTGCCAGCAGCGTAATAGCGGCTGGTCAGCCCCAGCATTTT.

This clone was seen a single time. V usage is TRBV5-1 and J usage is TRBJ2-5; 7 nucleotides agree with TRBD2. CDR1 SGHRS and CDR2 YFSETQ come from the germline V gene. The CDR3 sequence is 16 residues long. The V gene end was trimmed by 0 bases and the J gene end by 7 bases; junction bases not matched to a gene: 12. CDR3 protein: CASSLGRGLSGVTQYF. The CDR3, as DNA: TGCGCCAGCAGCTTGGGTAGGGGCCTAAGCGGGGTGACCCAGTACTTC.

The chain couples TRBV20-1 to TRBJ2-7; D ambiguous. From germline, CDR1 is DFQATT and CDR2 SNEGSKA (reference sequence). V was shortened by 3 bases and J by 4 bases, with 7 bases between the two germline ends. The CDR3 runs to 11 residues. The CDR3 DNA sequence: TGCAGTGCTAGTAACAGTTACGAGCAGTACTTC. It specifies CSASNSYEQYF.

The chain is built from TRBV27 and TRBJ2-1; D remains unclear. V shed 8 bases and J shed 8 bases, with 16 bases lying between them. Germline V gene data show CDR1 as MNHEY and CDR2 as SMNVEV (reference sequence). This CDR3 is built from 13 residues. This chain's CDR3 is CASGPRIVDEQFF. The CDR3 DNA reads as TGTGCCAGCGGCCCTAGGATTGTCGATGAGCAGTTCTTC.

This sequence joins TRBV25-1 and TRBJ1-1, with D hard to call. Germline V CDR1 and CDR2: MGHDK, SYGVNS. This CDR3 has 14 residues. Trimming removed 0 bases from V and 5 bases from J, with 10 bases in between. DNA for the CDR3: TGTGCCAGCAGTGAATATAAAGGGATGACTGAAGCTTTCTTT. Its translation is CASSEYKGMTEAFF.

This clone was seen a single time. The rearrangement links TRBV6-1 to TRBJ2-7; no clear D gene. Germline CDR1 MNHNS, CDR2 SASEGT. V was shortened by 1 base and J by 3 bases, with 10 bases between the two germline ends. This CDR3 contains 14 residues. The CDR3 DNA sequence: TGTGCCAGCAGTGAAGTTTGGAATGGCTACGAGCAGTACTTC. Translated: CASSEVWNGYEQYF.

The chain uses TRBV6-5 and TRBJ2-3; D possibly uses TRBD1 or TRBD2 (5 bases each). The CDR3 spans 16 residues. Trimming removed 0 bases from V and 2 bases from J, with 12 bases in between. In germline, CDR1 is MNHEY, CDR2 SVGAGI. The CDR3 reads CASSYSRGRSTDTQYF. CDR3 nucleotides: TGTGCCAGCAGTTACTCGAGGGGCAGATCCACAGATACGCAGTATTTT.

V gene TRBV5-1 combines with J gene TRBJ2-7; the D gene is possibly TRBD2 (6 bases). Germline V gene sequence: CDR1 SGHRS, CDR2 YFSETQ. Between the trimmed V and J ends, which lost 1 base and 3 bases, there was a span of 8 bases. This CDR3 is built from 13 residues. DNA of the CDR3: TGCGCCAGCAGCTTGACGGGGGTCTACGAGCAGTACTTC. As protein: CASSLTGVYEQYF.

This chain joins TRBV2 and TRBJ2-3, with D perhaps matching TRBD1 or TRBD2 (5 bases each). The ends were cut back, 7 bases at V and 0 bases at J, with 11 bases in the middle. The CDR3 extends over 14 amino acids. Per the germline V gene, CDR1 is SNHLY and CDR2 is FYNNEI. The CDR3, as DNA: TGTGCCAGCATTCAGGGACCTAGCACAGATACGCAGTATTTT. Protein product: CASIQGPSTDTQYF. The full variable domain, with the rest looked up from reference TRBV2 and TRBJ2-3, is EPEVTQTPSHQVTQMGQEVILRCVPISNHLYFYWYRQILGQKVEFLVSFYNNEISEKSEIFDDQFSVERPDGSNFTLKIRSTKLEDSAMYFCASIQGPSTDTQYFGPGTRLTVL.

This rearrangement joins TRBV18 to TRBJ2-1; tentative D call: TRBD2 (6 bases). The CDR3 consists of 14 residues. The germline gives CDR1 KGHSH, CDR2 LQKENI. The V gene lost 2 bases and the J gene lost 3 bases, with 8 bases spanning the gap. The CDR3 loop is CASSPAGRYNEQFF. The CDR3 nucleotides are TGTGCCAGCTCACCAGCGGGGCGCTACAATGAGCAGTTCTTC.

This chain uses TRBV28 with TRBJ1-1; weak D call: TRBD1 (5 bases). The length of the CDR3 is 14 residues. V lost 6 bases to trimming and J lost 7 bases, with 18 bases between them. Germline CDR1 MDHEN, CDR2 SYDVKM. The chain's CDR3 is CASSPGGRGREAFF. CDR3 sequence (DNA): TGTGCCAGCAGCCCGGGAGGAAGGGGTCGTGAAGCTTTCTTT.

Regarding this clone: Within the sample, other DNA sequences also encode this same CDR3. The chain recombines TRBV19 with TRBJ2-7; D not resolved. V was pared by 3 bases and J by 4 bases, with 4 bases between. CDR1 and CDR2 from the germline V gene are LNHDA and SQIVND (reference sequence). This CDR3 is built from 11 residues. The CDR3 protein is CASSIGYEQYF. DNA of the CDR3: TGTGCCAGTAGTATTGGGTACGAGCAGTACTTC.

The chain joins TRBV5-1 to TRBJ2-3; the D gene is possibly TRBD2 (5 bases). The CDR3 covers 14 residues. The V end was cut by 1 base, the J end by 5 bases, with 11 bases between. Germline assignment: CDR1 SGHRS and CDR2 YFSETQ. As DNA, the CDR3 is TGCGCCAGCAGCTTGATGGTGGGAGAAGATACGCAGTATTTT. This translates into CASSLMVGEDTQYF.

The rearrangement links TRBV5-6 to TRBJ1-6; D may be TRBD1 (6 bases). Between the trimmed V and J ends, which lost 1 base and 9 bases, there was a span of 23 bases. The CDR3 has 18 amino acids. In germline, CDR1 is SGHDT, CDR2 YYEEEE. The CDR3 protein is CASSLSPGNKGGSSPLHF. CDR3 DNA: TGTGCCAGCAGCTTGTCCCCAGGGAATAAAGGGGGTAGTTCACCCCTCCACTTT.

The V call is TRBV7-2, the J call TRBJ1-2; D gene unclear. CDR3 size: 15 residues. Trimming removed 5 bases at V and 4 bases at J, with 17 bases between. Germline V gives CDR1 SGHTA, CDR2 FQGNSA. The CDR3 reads CASSPSRSHFYGYTF. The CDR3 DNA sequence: TGTGCCAGCAGCCCCTCGCGTTCTCATTTCTATGGCTACACCTTC.

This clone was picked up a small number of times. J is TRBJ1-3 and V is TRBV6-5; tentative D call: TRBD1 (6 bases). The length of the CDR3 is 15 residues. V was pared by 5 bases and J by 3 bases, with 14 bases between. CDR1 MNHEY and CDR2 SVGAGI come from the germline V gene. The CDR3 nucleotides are TGTGCCAGCAGTCCGGGGGGGGCGAGTGGAAACACCATATATTTT. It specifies CASSPGGASGNTIYF.

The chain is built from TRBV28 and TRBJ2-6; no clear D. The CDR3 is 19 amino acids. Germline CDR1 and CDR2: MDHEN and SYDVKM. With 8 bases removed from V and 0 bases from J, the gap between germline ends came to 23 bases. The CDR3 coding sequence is TGTGCCAGCTTGGGTCCGGACCCCCCCTTCAGCTCTGGGGCCAACGTCCTGACTTTC. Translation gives CASLGPDPPFSSGANVLTF.

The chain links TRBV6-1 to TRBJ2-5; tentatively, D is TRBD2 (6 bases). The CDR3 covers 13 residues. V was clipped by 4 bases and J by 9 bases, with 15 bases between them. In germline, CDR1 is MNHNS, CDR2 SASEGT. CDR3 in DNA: TGTGCCAGCAGTGCCGATGAATGGGGGGCCCAGTACTTC. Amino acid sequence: CASSADEWGAQYF.

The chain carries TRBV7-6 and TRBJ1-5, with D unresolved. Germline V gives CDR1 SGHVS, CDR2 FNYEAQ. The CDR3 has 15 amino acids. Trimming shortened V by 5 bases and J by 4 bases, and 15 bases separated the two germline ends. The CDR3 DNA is TGTGCCAGCAGCCCCTCGGTCGGGGAAAATCAGCCCCAGCATTTT. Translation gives CASSPSVGENQPQHF.

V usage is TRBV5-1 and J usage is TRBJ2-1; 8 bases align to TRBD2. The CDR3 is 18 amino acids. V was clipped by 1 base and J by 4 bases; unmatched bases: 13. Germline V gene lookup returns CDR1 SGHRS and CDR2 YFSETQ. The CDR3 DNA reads TGCGCCAGCAGCTTGCTTGGGTCGAGCGGGAGTTTTTACAATGAGCAGTTCTTC. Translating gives CASSLLGSSGSFYNEQFF.

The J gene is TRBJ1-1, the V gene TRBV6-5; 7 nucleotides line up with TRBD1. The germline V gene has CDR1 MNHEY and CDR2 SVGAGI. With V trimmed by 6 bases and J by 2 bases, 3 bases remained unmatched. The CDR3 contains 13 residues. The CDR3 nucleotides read TGTGCCAGCAGACAGGGGCGAAACACTGAAGCTTTCTTT. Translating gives CASRQGRNTEAFF.

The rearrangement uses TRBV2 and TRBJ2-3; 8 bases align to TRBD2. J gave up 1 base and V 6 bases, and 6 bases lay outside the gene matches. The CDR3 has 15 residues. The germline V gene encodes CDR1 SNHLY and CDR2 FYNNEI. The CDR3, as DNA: TGTGCCAGCAGGGGACTAGGGACCGGCACAGATACGCAGTATTTT. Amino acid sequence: CASRGLGTGTDTQYF.